The 32 T cell receptor beta chains presented below share a single source sample, sequenced in a study of post-analysis software for immune sequencing data. cDNA libraries of TCR beta carried unique molecular identifiers. TCRdb re-called the PCR reads with MiXCR, one entry per CDR3 protein. Of some 160,000 distinct CDR3 sequences in the sample, around 36% are singletons; the top ten hold under 30%. Sequenced material: blood, taken after autologous hematopoietic stem cell transplantation. These receptor sequences come from a girl aged 10 to 17 with multiple sclerosis.

Concerning this clonotype: Being one base from a much bigger clone, this may be a read error. CDR3 coding DNA: TGCGCCAGCAGCCAAGATGGTGCCCGGGACCGTCCAAACATTCAGTACTTC. Translating it yields CASSQDGARDRPNIQYF. The chain uses TRBV4-3 and TRBJ2-4, with D possibly being TRBD1 or TRBD2 (5 bases each). The CDR3 covers 17 residues. The germline CDR1 and CDR2 sequences are LGHNA and YSLEER. V gave up 0 bases and J gave up 6 bases, with 18 bases separating them.

As regards this clonotype: A much larger clone sits a single nucleotide away, making a read error possible. The chain has TRBV6-6 and TRBJ2-3, with D perhaps assigned TRBD1 or TRBD2 (6 bases each). Germline V gives CDR1 MNHNY, CDR2 SVGAGI (reference sequence). CDR3 length: 17 amino acids. CDR3 sequence (DNA): TGTGCCAGCAGTTACTGGCAGGGGCGGGGAAGCACACATACGCAGTATTTT. This gives the protein CASSYWQGRGSTHTQYF.

This clonotype was detected ten times or more. The rearrangement links TRBV7-2 to TRBJ2-7; a possible D gene is TRBD2 (7 bases). V lost 4 bases and J lost 8, with 27 bases in between. This CDR3 is built from 17 residues. Germline V CDR1 and CDR2: SGHTA, FQGNSA. The CDR3 region is CASSSKGGDVSFDKQYF. CDR3 bases: TGTGCCAGCAGCTCCAAGGGGGGGGATGTGAGTTTCGATAAGCAGTACTTC.

The chain carries TRBV12-5 and TRBJ1-5, with 9 bases lining up with TRBD1. The V gene end was trimmed by 1 base and the J gene end by 1 base; junction bases not matched to a gene: 20. The CDR3 loop spans 22 amino acids. Germline CDR1 LGHNT, CDR2 FRNRAP. CDR3: CASGLEPLTIGQGILSNQPQHF. The CDR3 nucleotides are TGTGCTAGTGGTTTGGAGCCTTTAACAATAGGACAGGGGATTTTAAGCAATCAGCCCCAGCATTTT.

On this clonotype itself: An end of the junction does not agree with germline; a read error may underlie this. This sequence joins TRBV27 and TRBJ2-2; TRBD2 is a possible D gene (5 bases). CDR1 is MNHEY, CDR2 SMNVEV, per germline (reference sequence). This CDR3 has 13 residues. DNA of the CDR3: TGTGCCAGCAGATACTTGGGATACGGGGAGCGGTTTTTT. Translation: CASRYLGYGERFF.

This rearrangement joins TRBV24-1 to TRBJ2-2; D not resolved. CDR3 length: 12 residues. In germline, CDR1 is KGHDR, CDR2 SFDVKD. Trimming took off 3 bases at V and 7 bases at J, with 5 bases between the two ends. The CDR3 protein is CATSDPRGELFF. For the CDR3, the DNA is TGTGCCACCAGTGATCCCCGCGGGGAGCTGTTTTTT.

In its sample, this clonotype was seen a few times. The V call is TRBV28, the J call TRBJ2-3; 12 bases line up with TRBD1. The ends lost 6 bases at V and 6 bases at J; junction bases unmatched: 4. The germline V gene encodes CDR1 MDHEN and CDR2 SYDVKM. CDR3 size: 14 residues. CDR3 sequence reads: CASRGTGGWDTQYF. The CDR3 DNA reads TGTGCCAGCAGGGGGACAGGGGGCTGGGATACGCAGTATTTT.

The CDR3 here is CASSNGAAGTGELFF. DNA for the CDR3: TGTGCCAGTAGTAACGGGGCCGCGGGCACCGGGGAGCTGTTTTTT. This chain joins TRBV19 and TRBJ2-2; the D gene could be TRBD1 or TRBD2 (5 bases each). The CDR3 extends over 15 amino acids. Trimming stripped 4 bases from V and 4 bases from J, with 13 bases between. Per the germline V gene, CDR1 is LNHDA and CDR2 is SQIVND (reference sequence).

Concerning this clonotype itself: A much larger clone differs by one base, so this may be a read error. This chain uses TRBV7-2 with TRBJ2-5, with D possibly matching TRBD2 (6 bases). The tail of the sequence fits TRBJ2-1 better, so the J call may be wrong. This CDR3 contains 16 residues. From germline, CDR1 is SGHTA and CDR2 FQGNSA. CDR3 region: CASSLGRGSVQETQFF. For the CDR3, the DNA is TGTGCCAGCAGCTTAGGTCGGGGGTCGGTTCAAGAGACCCAGTTCTTC.

The chain combines TRBV15 with TRBJ2-7, with TRBD2 identical over 12 bases. The V segment lost 0 bases and the J segment 5 bases; nucleotides outside the gene matches: 8. Germline V lookup: CDR1 LNHNV, CDR2 YYDKDF (reference sequence). The CDR3 contains 17 residues. The CDR3 here is CATSRDEVRLAGDEQYF. CDR3 coding DNA: TGTGCCACCAGCAGAGATGAAGTCAGACTAGCGGGAGACGAGCAGTACTTC.

The chain joins TRBV9 to TRBJ2-7, with D possibly being TRBD2 (6 bases). The length of the CDR3 is 15 residues. Germline assignment: CDR1 SGDLS and CDR2 YYNGEE. Trimming removed 4 bases at V and 0 bases at J, with 14 bases between. CDR3 residues: CASSPSAGFSYEQYF. The CDR3 DNA sequence: TGTGCCAGCAGCCCCTCCGCGGGGTTCTCCTACGAGCAGTACTTC.

The chain recombines TRBV20-1 with TRBJ2-7; D possibly matches TRBD1 or TRBD2 (5 bases each). CDR1 DFQATT and CDR2 SNEGSKA come from the germline V gene (reference sequence). The ends were cut back, 2 bases at V and 7 bases at J, with 15 bases in the middle. CDR3 length: 13 amino acids. The CDR3 sequence is CSARMTVEREQYF. In DNA form, the CDR3 reads TGCAGTGCTAGAATGACAGTCGAGCGGGAGCAGTACTTC.

J is TRBJ1-2 and V is TRBV20-1, with D possibly TRBD1 on 5 matching bases. Between the trimmed V and J ends, which lost 2 bases and 5 bases, there was a span of 18 bases. The V gene's germline CDR1 is DFQATT and CDR2 SNEGSKA (reference sequence). CDR3 size: 15 residues. The CDR3 nucleotides read TGCAGTGCTAGATCAGAACTGCAGGGAGTTTATGGCTACACCTTC. It is translated as CSARSELQGVYGYTF.

In its sample, this clonotype was seen a few times. The V gene is TRBV9, the J gene TRBJ2-7; D unresolved. V was trimmed by 4 bases and J by 3 bases, leaving 14 bases between them. This CDR3 contains 14 residues. Germline V gene sequence: CDR1 SGDLS, CDR2 YYNGEE. Here the CDR3 DNA reads TGTGCCAGCAGCCCACAACAAGGTATCTACGAGCAGTACTTC. It is translated as CASSPQQGIYEQYF.

This chain joins TRBV12-3 or TRBV12-4 and TRBJ2-1; 7 bases match TRBD1. The CDR3 totals 16 residues. Trimming at V came to 5 bases and at J to 0 bases, leaving 7 bases not matched to a gene. CDR3 sequence reads: CASSTPGQSSYNEQFF. The CDR3 nucleotides are TGTGCCAGCAGTACCCCGGGACAGAGCTCCTACAATGAGCAGTTCTTC.

The rearrangement uses TRBV20-1 and TRBJ2-5; TRBD2 is a possible D gene (5 bases). Matching the DNA end better, TRBJ2-7 makes the J call doubtful. Germline V gene lookup returns CDR1 DFQATT and CDR2 SNEGSKA (reference sequence). CDR3 length equals 12 residues. This CDR3 reads CSAPTEAYEQYF. CDR3 DNA: TGCAGTGCCCCGACGGAGGCCTACGAGCAGTACTTC.

The V and J genes are TRBV4-2 and TRBJ2-7, with D possibly matching TRBD2 (6 bases). The CDR3 consists of 16 residues. Germline values: CDR1 LGHNA, CDR2 YNFKEQ. Trimming stripped 2 bases from V and 2 bases from J, with 16 bases between. CDR3 protein: CASSQTSGTFTYEQYF. In DNA, the CDR3 is TGTGCCAGCAGCCAAACCTCCGGGACTTTCACCTACGAGCAGTACTTC.

The sample holds a few counts of this clonotype. Given a much more abundant clone one base away, this may be a read error. V gene TRBV20-1 combines with J gene TRBJ2-3; 9 nucleotides line up with TRBD2. CDR1 is DFQATT, CDR2 SNEGSKA, per germline (reference sequence). V was clipped by 6 bases and J by 3 bases; unmatched bases: 10. CDR3 length: 15 amino acids. CDR3 bases: TGCAGTGCAGAACGGACTAGCGAGATAACAGATACGCAGTATTTT. Its translation is CSAERTSEITDTQYF.

This clonotype was detected only a few times. The rearrangement joins TRBV14 to TRBJ2-7, with a tentative D call TRBD1 (5 bases). CDR1 is SGHDN, CDR2 FVKESK, per germline. The CDR3 contains 18 residues. V lost 0 bases, J lost 0 bases, and 18 bases lay in between. CDR3 sequence: CASSQEEIWGYPSYEQYF. In DNA form, the CDR3 reads TGTGCCAGCAGCCAAGAGGAAATCTGGGGCTATCCCTCCTACGAGCAGTACTTC.

The J gene is TRBJ2-7, the V gene TRBV6-5; D is perhaps TRBD2 (6 bases). V was shortened by 5 bases and J by 2 bases, with 10 bases between the two germline ends. The CDR3 runs to 13 residues. The germline V gene encodes CDR1 MNHEY and CDR2 SVGAGI. The CDR3 nucleotides read TGTGCCAGCAGTGCCAGGGAGGCCTACGAGCAGTACTTC. Residues: CASSAREAYEQYF.

The chain joins TRBV20-1 to TRBJ2-5, with D uncertain. The assigned J gene may be wrong: the sequence end matches TRBJ2-1 better. This CDR3 is built from 11 residues. Germline lookup yields CDR1 DFQATT and CDR2 SNEGSKA (reference sequence). CDR3 in amino acids: CSAQFQETQFF. CDR3 coding DNA: TGCAGTGCTCAATTCCAAGAGACCCAGTTCTTC.

The chain carries TRBV24-1 and TRBJ2-3; 9 bases fit TRBD1. The CDR3 length is 15 residues. The germline CDR1 and CDR2 sequences are KGHDR and SFDVKD. The V segment lost 4 bases and the J segment 4 bases; nucleotides outside the gene matches: 5. The CDR3 DNA reads TGTGCCACCAGTGACGGGGGACAGGGCGCAGATACGCAGTATTTT. Amino acids: CATSDGGQGADTQYF.

This clonotype has only a few counts. The V call is TRBV6-1, the J call TRBJ2-1; 7 bases line up with TRBD1. With V trimmed by 9 bases and J by 2 bases, 4 bases remained unmatched. Germline values: CDR1 MNHNS, CDR2 SASEGT. CDR3 length: 13 residues. This chain's CDR3 is CASTGVAYNEQFF. As DNA, the CDR3 is TGTGCCAGTACAGGGGTCGCCTACAATGAGCAGTTCTTC.

V usage is TRBV7-9 and J usage is TRBJ1-2; D remains unclear. The CDR3 is made up of 13 amino acids. Germline V gene data show CDR1 as SEHNR and CDR2 as FQNEAQ (reference sequence). Trimming took off 2 bases at V and 4 bases at J, with 8 bases between the two ends. The CDR3 DNA reads TGTGCCAGCAGCTTATGGGAGGGCTATGGCTACACCTTC. It encodes CASSLWEGYGYTF.

The V and J genes are TRBV29-1 and TRBJ2-1, with D possibly being TRBD2 (6 bases). CDR1 and CDR2 (germline): SQVTM, ANQGSEA. The CDR3 is made up of 16 amino acids. V was clipped by 2 bases and J by 3 bases, with 17 bases between them. The CDR3 DNA follows: TGCAGCGTTGAACTTGGCGGGGAGGAGCTCTACAATGAGCAGTTCTTC. Translation: CSVELGGEELYNEQFF.

This clonotype has just a few counts. In nucleotides, the CDR3 is TGTGCCAGCAGCCTACAGATTAGCTCCTACGAGCAGTACTTC. Protein: CASSLQISSYEQYF. The gene calls are TRBV3-1 and TRBJ2-7; no definite D call. The CDR3 length is 14 residues. Germline CDR1 reads LGHDT; CDR2 reads YNNKEL (reference sequence). V lost 4 bases and J 0 bases, leaving 10 bases between the germline ends.

This clonotype was observed a few times. V usage is TRBV7-9 and J usage is TRBJ2-5; D not resolved. Germline assignment: CDR1 SEHNR and CDR2 FQNEAQ (reference sequence). The CDR3 is 10 amino acids. V dropped 3 bases and J dropped 9 bases, with 5 bases sitting between them. CDR3 residues: CASSLMPQYF. CDR3 bases: TGTGCCAGCAGCTTGATGCCCCAGTACTTC. Complete variable domain (other parts from reference TRBV7-9 and TRBJ2-5): DTGVSQNPRHKITKRGQNVTFRCDPISEHNRLYWYRQTLGQGPEFLTYFQNEAQLEKSRLLSDRFSAERPKGSFSTLEIQRTEQGDSAMYLCASSLMPQYFGPGTRLLVL.

This clonotype has a handful of counts. V is TRBV29-1 and J is TRBJ2-1; D gene unclear. Germline V CDR1 and CDR2: SQVTM, ANQGSEA. This CDR3 has 14 amino acids. Trimming removed 7 bases at V and 0 bases at J, with 13 bases between. The CDR3 is CSARAVSSYNEQFF. DNA of the CDR3: TGCAGCGCCCGAGCTGTCAGCTCCTACAATGAGCAGTTCTTC.

This clonotype was seen at least ten times. The chain has TRBV28 and TRBJ1-5; D might be TRBD1 (5 bases). Trimming left V 6 bases short and J 2 bases short, with 11 bases between. This CDR3 is built from 14 residues. Germline values: CDR1 MDHEN, CDR2 SYDVKM. The CDR3 here is CASRPGRRNQPQHF. CDR3 nucleotides: TGTGCCAGCAGGCCGGGGCGCCGCAATCAGCCCCAGCATTTT.

This clonotype has more than one count but fewer than ten. The chain employs TRBV7-6 and TRBJ1-1; D gene uncertain. There are 13 residues in the CDR3. Per germline, CDR1 SGHVS and CDR2 FNYEAQ. The V gene lost 1 base and the J gene lost 1 base, with 4 bases spanning the gap. In nucleotides, the CDR3 is TGTGCCAGCAGCTTAGGGGAGAACACTGAAGCTTTCTTT. Translated: CASSLGENTEAFF.

V usage is TRBV5-5 and J usage is TRBJ1-1; D is perhaps TRBD1 (6 bases). Trimming took 3 bases from V and 1 from J, leaving 16 bases between them. Germline values: CDR1 SGHKS, CDR2 YYEKEE (reference sequence). This CDR3 is built from 16 residues. In nucleotides, the CDR3 is TGTGCCAGCAGCTGGGGGGCTTTGGTGAGGAACACTGAAGCTTTCTTT. This translates into CASSWGALVRNTEAFF.

This clonotype was counted between two and nine times. The chain combines TRBV11-3 with TRBJ1-1; D gene ambiguous. Trimming pared 2 bases from V and 0 bases from J, leaving 13 bases between. From germline, CDR1 is SGHNT and CDR2 YENEEA. The CDR3 runs 16 residues. CDR3 bases: TGTGCCAGCAGCTTACTACCGGCAGGATTGAACACTGAAGCTTTCTTT. It specifies CASSLLPAGLNTEAFF.